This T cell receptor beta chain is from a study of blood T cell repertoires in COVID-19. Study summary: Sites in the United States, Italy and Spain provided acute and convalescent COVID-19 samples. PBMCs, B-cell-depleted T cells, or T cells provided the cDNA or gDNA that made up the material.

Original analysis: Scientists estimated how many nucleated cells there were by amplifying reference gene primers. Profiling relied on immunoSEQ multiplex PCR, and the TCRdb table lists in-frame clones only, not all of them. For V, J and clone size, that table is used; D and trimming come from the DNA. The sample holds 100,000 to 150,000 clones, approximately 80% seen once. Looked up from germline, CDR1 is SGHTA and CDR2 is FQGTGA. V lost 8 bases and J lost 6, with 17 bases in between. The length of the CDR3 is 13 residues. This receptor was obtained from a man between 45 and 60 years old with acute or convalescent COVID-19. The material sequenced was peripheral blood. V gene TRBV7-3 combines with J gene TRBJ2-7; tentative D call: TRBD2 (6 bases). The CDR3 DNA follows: TGTGCCAGCGGCCTCACCGGGAGTGGCGAGCAGTACTTC. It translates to CASGLTGSGEQYF.